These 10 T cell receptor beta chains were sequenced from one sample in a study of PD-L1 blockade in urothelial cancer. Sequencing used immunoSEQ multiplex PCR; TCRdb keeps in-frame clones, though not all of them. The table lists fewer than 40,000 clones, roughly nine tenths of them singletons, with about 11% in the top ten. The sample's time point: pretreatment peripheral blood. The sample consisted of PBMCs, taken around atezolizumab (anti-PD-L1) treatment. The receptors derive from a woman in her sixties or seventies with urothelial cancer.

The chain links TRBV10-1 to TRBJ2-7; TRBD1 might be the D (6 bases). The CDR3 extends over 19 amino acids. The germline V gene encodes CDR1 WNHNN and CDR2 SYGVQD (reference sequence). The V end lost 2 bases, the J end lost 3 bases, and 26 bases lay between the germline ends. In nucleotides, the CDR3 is TGCGCCAGCAGTGAGCCGAGTAGGTGGGCCAAGGGGGTTTTCTACGAGCAGTACTTC. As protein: CASSEPSRWAKGVFYEQYF.

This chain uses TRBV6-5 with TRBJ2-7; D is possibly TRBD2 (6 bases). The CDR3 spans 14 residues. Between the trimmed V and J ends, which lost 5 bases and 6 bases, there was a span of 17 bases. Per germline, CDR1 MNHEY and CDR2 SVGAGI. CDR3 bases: TGTGCCAGCAGTAGACGACTAGAGTTTGGCGAGCAGTACTTC. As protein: CASSRRLEFGEQYF.

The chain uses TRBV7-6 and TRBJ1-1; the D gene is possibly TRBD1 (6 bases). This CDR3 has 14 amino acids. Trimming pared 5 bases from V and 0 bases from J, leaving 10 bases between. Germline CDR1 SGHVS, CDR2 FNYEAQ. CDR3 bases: TGTGCCAGCAGCCAACAGGGACTGAACACTGAAGCTTTCTTT. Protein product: CASSQQGLNTEAFF.

CDR3 sequence: CASSFSSGRAVVEQYF. The CDR3 region has the DNA TGTGCCAGCAGCTTTTCTAGCGGGAGGGCCGTGGTCGAGCAGTACTTC. The chain carries TRBV11-2 and TRBJ2-7; 12 nucleotides match TRBD2. This CDR3 has 16 residues. V dropped 3 bases and J dropped 6; count of bases not matched to a gene: 9. Germline V gene sequence: CDR1 SGHAT, CDR2 FQNNGV.

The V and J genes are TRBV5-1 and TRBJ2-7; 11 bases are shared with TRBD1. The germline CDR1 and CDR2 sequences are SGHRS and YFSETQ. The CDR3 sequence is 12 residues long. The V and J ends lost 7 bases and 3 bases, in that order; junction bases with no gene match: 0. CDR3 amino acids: CASGTGGYEQYF. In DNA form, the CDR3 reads TGCGCCAGCGGGACAGGGGGCTACGAGCAGTACTTC. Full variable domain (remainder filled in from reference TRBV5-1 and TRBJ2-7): KAGVTQTPRYLIKTRGQQVTLSCSPISGHRSVSWYQQTPGQGLQFLFEYFSETQRNKGNFPGRFSGRQFSNSRSEMNVSTLELGDSALYLCASGTGGYEQYFGPGTRLTVT.

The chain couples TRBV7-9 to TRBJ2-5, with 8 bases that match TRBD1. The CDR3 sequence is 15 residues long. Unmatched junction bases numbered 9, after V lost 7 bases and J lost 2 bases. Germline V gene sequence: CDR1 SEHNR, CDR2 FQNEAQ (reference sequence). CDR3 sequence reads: CASTTTGQAQETQYF. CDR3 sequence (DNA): TGTGCCAGCACCACCACGGGACAGGCTCAAGAGACCCAGTACTTC.

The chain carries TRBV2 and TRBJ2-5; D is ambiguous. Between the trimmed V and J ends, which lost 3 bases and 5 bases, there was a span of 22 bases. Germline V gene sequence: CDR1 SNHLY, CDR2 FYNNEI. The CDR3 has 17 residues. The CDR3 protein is CASSELLALGPSETQYF. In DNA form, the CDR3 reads TGTGCCAGCAGTGAGCTCTTGGCACTTGGGCCCTCCGAGACCCAGTACTTC.

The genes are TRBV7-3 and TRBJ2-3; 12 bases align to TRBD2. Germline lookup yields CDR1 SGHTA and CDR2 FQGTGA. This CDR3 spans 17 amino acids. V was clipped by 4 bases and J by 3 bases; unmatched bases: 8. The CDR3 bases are TGTGCCAGCAGCTCTCAGACTAGCGGGAGTTCAACAGATACGCAGTATTTT. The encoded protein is CASSSQTSGSSTDTQYF.

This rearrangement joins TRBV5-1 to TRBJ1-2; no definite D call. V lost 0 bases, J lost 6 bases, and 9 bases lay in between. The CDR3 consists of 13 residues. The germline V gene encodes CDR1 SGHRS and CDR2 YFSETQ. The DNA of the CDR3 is TGCGCCAGCAGCTTGGTAGGCGGGAATGGCTACACCTTC. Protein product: CASSLVGGNGYTF.

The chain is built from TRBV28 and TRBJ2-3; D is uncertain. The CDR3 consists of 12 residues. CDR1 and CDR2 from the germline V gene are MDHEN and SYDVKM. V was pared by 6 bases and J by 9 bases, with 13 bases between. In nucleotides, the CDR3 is TGTGCCAGCAGCACCGATAGAGGAACGCAGTATTTT. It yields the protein CASSTDRGTQYF.